The T cell receptor (beta chain) described here comes from a study of cytomegalovirus exposure and HLA in healthy donors. Study as a whole: Samples from HLA-typed donors yielded about 86 million unique TCRs in an early data release.

The germline V gene has CDR1 LNHNV and CDR2 YYDKDF (reference sequence). The V and J ends lost 5 bases and 5 bases respectively, with 10 bases between them. The CDR3 extends over 12 amino acids. General study findings and limits: As a later analysis revealed, the rate of TCR association differed by HLA locus, with DRB1 most and HLA-C fewest. Rare TCR sequences predominated, though certain public TCRs were found in many donors.

Turning to this clone: Its antigen is unknown.

Participants comprised healthy donors of bone marrow. PCR amplification relied on 60 Vbeta primers (plus 13 Jbeta primers). TCRdb's table, derived via immunoSEQ multiplex PCR, lists solely in-frame clones and lacks some. The sample consists of around 150,000 clones, approximately 72% of them appearing once. This sequence was found in a man between 45 and 60 years old in good health and CMV-seronegative. Sequenced input: PBMCs. The gene calls are TRBV15 and TRBJ2-7; D is unclear. CDR3 sequence: CATSPRWDEQYF. CDR3 nucleotides: TGTGCCACCAGCCCTAGGTGGGACGAGCAGTACTTC.